This TCR beta chain was captured in a study of cytomegalovirus exposure and HLA in healthy donors. General study points: There were under 200 TCR beta chains listed as cytomegalovirus-associated. Rare TCR sequences predominated, though certain public TCRs were found in many donors.

The donors belonged to the approximately 110-subject validation cohort, separate from the roughly 600-subject first cohort. Only in-frame clones appear in the TCRdb table, and some are missing; sequencing was by immunoSEQ multiplex PCR. The sample contains about 240,000 clones, more than 75% of which appear only once. V was shortened by 1 base and J by 4 bases, with 10 bases between the two germline ends. CDR1 and CDR2 from the germline V gene are SEHNR and FQNEAQ (reference sequence). This CDR3 region has 15 residues. As to this clone: No antigen is known for it.

The origin of this receptor is a woman aged 25-40 years in good health and CMV-seropositive. The sample consisted of PBMCs. The rearrangement uses TRBV7-9 and TRBJ1-4; no clear D gene. Here the CDR3 reads CASSLEGGVNEKLFF. CDR3 DNA sequence: TGTGCCAGCAGCTTAGAGGGAGGCGTTAATGAAAAACTGTTTTTT.